These 16 T cell receptor beta chains came from one sample sequenced in a study of cytomegalovirus exposure and HLA in healthy donors. Primers: 60 Vbeta forward and 13 Jbeta reverse. Sequencing was performed with immunoSEQ multiplex PCR; in TCRdb, only in-frame clones are kept and a portion is missing. This table has around 90,000 clones, roughly nine tenths appearing once. Sequenced: PBMCs. These receptors all come from a man aged 25-40 years in good health and CMV-seropositive.

This clone was counted once. In the same sample, other DNA sequences code for this CDR3. V is TRBV27 and J is TRBJ1-1; 7 nucleotides line up with TRBD1. CDR1 is MNHEY, CDR2 SMNVEV, per germline (reference sequence). CDR3 length: 13 residues. V shed 5 bases, J shed 11 bases, and the junction held 11 bases outside the gene matches. The CDR3 DNA follows: TGTGCCAGCAGTAAATCTCCAGGGACAGAGGCTTTCTTT. It specifies CASSKSPGTEAFF.

The V call is TRBV25-1, the J call TRBJ1-4; D is unclear. CDR3 length equals 15 residues. Per the germline V gene, CDR1 is MGHDK and CDR2 is SYGVNS. V shed 1 base and J shed 7 bases, with 13 bases lying between them. The CDR3 here is CASSEFTGSGEKLFF. The CDR3 DNA reads TGTGCCAGCAGTGAATTTACCGGGTCGGGTGAAAAACTGTTTTTT.

V gene TRBV11-2 combines with J gene TRBJ2-1; 7 nucleotides match TRBD2. Germline V gives CDR1 SGHAT, CDR2 FQNNGV. The CDR3 totals 14 residues. The V segment lost 3 bases and the J segment 7 bases; nucleotides outside the gene matches: 6. This CDR3 reads CASSFRLARNEQFF. The CDR3, as DNA: TGTGCCAGCAGCTTCCGACTAGCTCGGAATGAGCAGTTCTTC.

The CDR3 spells CASSLVSGGYEQYF. The DNA of the CDR3 is TGTGCCAGCAGCTTAGTTTCAGGGGGGTACGAGCAGTACTTC. This chain joins TRBV11-2 and TRBJ2-7, with a possible D match to TRBD1 (7 bases). The CDR3 spans 14 residues. V lost 1 base and J 4 bases, leaving 11 bases between the germline ends. Germline V gene lookup returns CDR1 SGHAT and CDR2 FQNNGV.

This sequence joins TRBV28 and TRBJ1-4; unclear D gene. V was pared by 1 base and J by 8 bases, with 11 bases between. CDR3 length equals 14 residues. The germline CDR1 and CDR2 sequences are MDHEN and SYDVKM. CDR3 region: CASSLSWGDEKLFF. The CDR3 coding sequence is TGTGCCAGCAGTTTATCCTGGGGAGACGAAAAACTGTTTTTT.

The rearrangement uses TRBV13 and TRBJ2-3; 7 bases match TRBD2. The germline V gene encodes CDR1 PRHDT and CDR2 FYEKMQ (reference sequence). This CDR3 is built from 15 residues. Trimming removed 4 bases from V and 4 bases from J; junction bases left unmatched: 8. CDR3 residues: CASSSRLAGADTQYF. The DNA for the CDR3 is TGTGCCAGCAGCTCTCGACTAGCCGGGGCAGATACGCAGTATTTT.

The rearrangement joins TRBV4-1 to TRBJ2-5; 8 nucleotides agree with TRBD2. CDR1 is MGHRA, CDR2 YSYEKL, per germline. This CDR3 spans 15 amino acids. V shed 4 bases, J shed 1 base, and the junction held 5 bases outside the gene matches. CDR3 sequence: CASSPTSAVQETQYF. CDR3 sequence (DNA): TGCGCCAGCAGCCCGACTAGCGCAGTCCAAGAGACCCAGTACTTC.

The gene calls are TRBV5-1 and TRBJ2-1, with D possibly TRBD2 on 6 matching bases. Per germline, CDR1 SGHRS and CDR2 YFSETQ. V shed 7 bases and J shed 4 bases, with 18 bases lying between them. This CDR3 is built from 15 residues. The CDR3 sequence: CASAGTDSRYNEQFF. CDR3 DNA sequence: TGCGCCAGCGCGGGGACTGACTCACGGTACAATGAGCAGTTCTTC.

The V call is TRBV11-2, the J call TRBJ2-1, with 10 bases identical to TRBD2. This CDR3 contains 16 residues. CDR1 and CDR2 from the germline V gene are SGHAT and FQNNGV. The V gene end was trimmed by 1 base and the J gene end by 7 bases; junction bases not matched to a gene: 7. DNA of the CDR3: TGTGCCAGCAGCTTAGTGGCTAGCGGGAGCGGGAATGAGCAGTTCTTC. Residues: CASSLVASGSGNEQFF.

This clone has a handful of counts. The rearrangement joins TRBV7-2 to TRBJ2-1, with 12 bases identical to TRBD2. The CDR3 has 15 residues. Trimming removed 5 bases from V and 8 bases from J; junction bases left unmatched: 7. The germline gives CDR1 SGHTA, CDR2 FQGNSA. CDR3 in amino acids: CASSRTSGKSDEQFF. As DNA, the CDR3 is TGTGCCAGCAGCCGGACTAGCGGGAAATCGGATGAGCAGTTCTTC.

The CDR3, as DNA: TGTGCCAGCAGTACAGGGATTCAGGCCTACGAGCAGTACTTC. Its translation is CASSTGIQAYEQYF. The chain employs TRBV6-1 and TRBJ2-7, with a weak D call TRBD1 (6 bases). V lost 5 bases and J lost 2, with 13 bases in between. Germline values: CDR1 MNHNS, CDR2 SASEGT. This CDR3 comprises 14 residues.

The rearrangement uses TRBV28 and TRBJ1-2; tentative D call: TRBD1 (6 bases). The V end lost 5 bases, the J end lost 7 bases, and 11 bases lay between the germline ends. The length of the CDR3 is 12 residues. The V gene's germline CDR1 is MDHEN and CDR2 SYDVKM. As DNA, the CDR3 is TGTGCCAGCAGTACAGGGAGTCGTGGCTACACCTTC. Its protein is CASSTGSRGYTF.

CDR3 in DNA: TGTGCCAGCACCGAACAGAGGACTTACAATCAGCCCCAGCATTTT. Residues: CASTEQRTYNQPQHF. This sequence joins TRBV28 and TRBJ1-5; D is undetermined. The germline CDR1 and CDR2 sequences are MDHEN and SYDVKM. The CDR3 has 15 residues. The V end was cut by 7 bases, the J end by 3 bases, with 16 bases between.

The rearrangement joins TRBV28 to TRBJ1-4; 8 bases fit TRBD1. V shed 6 bases and J 2 bases; nucleotides not matched to a gene: 8. The CDR3 runs to 16 residues. Germline values: CDR1 MDHEN, CDR2 SYDVKM. The CDR3 is CASSPSGQGTNEKLFF. CDR3 nucleotide sequence: TGTGCCAGCAGCCCCTCTGGACAGGGCACTAATGAAAAACTGTTTTTT. The whole variable domain, remainder taken from reference TRBV28 and TRBJ1-4, is DVKVTQSSRYLVKRTGEKVFLECVQDMDHENMFWYRQDPGLGLRLIYFSYDVKMKEKGDIPEGYSVSREKKERFSLILESASTNQTSMYLCASSPSGQGTNEKLFFGSGTQLSVL.

This chain uses TRBV4-1 with TRBJ1-4; 7 nucleotides agree with TRBD1. The germline CDR1 and CDR2 sequences are MGHRA and YSYEKL. With V trimmed by 4 bases and J by 8 bases, 13 bases remained unmatched. The CDR3 sequence is 16 residues long. Here the CDR3 reads CASSLKQGPGQEKLFF. CDR3 DNA: TGCGCCAGCAGCCTTAAACAGGGGCCCGGACAGGAAAAACTGTTTTTT.

In DNA, the CDR3 is TGCACCAGCAGCCGCAACAGTGGTGGGTATAGCAATCAGCCCCAGCATTTT. As protein: CTSSRNSGGYSNQPQHF. The J gene is TRBJ1-5, the V gene TRBV1; the tabulated D call, TRBD1, remains unverified against the DNA. TRBV1 counts as a pseudogene. The CDR3 is made up of 17 amino acids.